The T cell receptor (beta chain) described here comes from a study of identical twins' blood T cells. The study's findings and limits: Twin similarity might stem from environmental factors, not only genetics. Out-of-frame TCRbeta clonotypes reportedly had markedly more similar V usage in twins than unrelated donors. Top TCRbeta clonotypes were shared more with twin than unrelated donors.

Libraries were made from RNA as TCR cDNA, using a modified protocol. Each CDR3 protein is one row after TCRdb ran MiXCR on the 5' RACE reads. This table has 350,000 to 400,000 distinct CDR3 sequences, roughly 27% appearing once. In germline, CDR1 is LGHNA, CDR2 YNFKEQ. The V end was cut by 1 base, the J end by 1 base, with 17 bases between. This CDR3 comprises 17 residues. A word on this clonotype: No antigen is known for it.

The chain carries TRBV4-2 and TRBJ2-7; D unresolved. The specimen was PBMCs. This TCR was sampled from a woman aged 18-55 years in good health. The CDR3 spells CASSQADEGSFSYEQYF. For the CDR3, the DNA is TGTGCCAGCAGCCAAGCAGACGAAGGATCCTTTTCCTACGAGCAGTACTTC.